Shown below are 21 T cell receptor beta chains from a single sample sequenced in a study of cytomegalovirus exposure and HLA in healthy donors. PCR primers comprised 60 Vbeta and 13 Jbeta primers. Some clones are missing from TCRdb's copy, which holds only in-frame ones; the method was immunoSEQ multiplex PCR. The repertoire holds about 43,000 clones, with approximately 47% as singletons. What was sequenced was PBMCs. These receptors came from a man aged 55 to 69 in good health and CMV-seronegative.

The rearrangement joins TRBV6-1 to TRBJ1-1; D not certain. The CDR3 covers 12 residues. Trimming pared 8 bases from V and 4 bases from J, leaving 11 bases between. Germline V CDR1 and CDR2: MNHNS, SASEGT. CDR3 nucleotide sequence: TGTGCCAGCTCCCAATGGGCCACTGAAGCTTTCTTT. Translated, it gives CASSQWATEAFF.

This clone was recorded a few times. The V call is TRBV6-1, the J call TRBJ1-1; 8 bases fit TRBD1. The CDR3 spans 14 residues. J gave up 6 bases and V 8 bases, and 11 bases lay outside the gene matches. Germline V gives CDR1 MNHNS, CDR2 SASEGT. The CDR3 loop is CASGRQGSGAEAFF. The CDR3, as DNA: TGTGCCAGCGGAAGACAGGGGAGTGGCGCTGAAGCTTTCTTT.

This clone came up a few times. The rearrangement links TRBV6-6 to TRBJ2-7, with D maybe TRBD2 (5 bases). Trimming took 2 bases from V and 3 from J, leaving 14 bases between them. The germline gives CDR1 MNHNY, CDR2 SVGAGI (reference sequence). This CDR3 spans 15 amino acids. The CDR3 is CASSYTPAGLYEQYF. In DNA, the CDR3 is TGTGCCAGCAGTTACACACCGGCCGGACTCTACGAGCAGTACTTC.

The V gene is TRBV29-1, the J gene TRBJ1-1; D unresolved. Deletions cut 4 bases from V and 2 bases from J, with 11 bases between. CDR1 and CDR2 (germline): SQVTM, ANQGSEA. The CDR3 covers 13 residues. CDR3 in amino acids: CSVAEQPNTEAFF. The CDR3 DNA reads TGCAGCGTTGCAGAACAGCCAAACACTGAAGCTTTCTTT.

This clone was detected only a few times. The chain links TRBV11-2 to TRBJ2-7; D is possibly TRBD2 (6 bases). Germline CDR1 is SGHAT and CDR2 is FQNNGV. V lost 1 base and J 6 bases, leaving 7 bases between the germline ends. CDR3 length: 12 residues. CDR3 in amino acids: CASSLAGVEQYF. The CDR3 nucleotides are TGTGCCAGCAGCTTAGCGGGAGTCGAGCAGTACTTC.

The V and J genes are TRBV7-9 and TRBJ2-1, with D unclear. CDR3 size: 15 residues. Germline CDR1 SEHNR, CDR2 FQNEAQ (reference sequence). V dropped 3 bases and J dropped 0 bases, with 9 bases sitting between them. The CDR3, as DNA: TGTGCCAGCAGCTTCTCGCAGTTCTCCTACAATGAGCAGTTCTTC. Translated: CASSFSQFSYNEQFF.

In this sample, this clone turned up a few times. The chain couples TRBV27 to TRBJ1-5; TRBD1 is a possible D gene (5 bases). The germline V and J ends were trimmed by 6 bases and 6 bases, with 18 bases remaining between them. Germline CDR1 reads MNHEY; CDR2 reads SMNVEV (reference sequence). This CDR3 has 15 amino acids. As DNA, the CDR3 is TGTGCCAGCAGCCCTAACGGAATCGGGGGTCAGCCCCAGCATTTT. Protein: CASSPNGIGGQPQHF.

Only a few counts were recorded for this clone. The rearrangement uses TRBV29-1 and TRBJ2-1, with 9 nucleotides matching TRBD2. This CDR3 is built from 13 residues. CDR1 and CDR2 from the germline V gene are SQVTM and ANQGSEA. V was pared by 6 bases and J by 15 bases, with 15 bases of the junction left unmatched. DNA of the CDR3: TGCAGCGTGGAGGATAGTAGCGGGAGAATTCGGTTCTTC. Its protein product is CSVEDSSGRIRFF.

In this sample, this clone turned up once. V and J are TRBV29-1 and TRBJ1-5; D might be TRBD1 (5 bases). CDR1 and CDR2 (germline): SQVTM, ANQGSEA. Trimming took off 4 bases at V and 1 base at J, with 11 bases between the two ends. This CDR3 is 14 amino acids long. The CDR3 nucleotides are TGCAGCGTTGTCGCGGGACCGAGCAATCAGCCCCAGCATTTT. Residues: CSVVAGPSNQPQHF.

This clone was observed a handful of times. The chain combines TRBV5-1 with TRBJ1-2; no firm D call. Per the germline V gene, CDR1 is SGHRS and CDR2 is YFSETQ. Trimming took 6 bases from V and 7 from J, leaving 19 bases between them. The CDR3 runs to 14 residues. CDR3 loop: CASTGTARLGGYTF. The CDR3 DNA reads TGCGCCAGCACTGGTACAGCACGTCTGGGTGGCTACACCTTC.

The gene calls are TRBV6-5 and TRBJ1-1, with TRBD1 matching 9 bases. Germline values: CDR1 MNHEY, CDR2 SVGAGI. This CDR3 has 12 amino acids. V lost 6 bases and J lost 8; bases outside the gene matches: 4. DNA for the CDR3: TGTGCCAGCAGAGCTACAGGGGGCGAAGCTTTCTTT. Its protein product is CASRATGGEAFF.

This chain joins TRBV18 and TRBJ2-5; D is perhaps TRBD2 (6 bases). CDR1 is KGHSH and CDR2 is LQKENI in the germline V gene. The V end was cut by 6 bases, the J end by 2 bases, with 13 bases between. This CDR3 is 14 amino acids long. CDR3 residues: CASSPGAVQETQYF. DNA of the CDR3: TGTGCCAGCTCCCCGGGAGCAGTGCAAGAGACCCAGTACTTC.

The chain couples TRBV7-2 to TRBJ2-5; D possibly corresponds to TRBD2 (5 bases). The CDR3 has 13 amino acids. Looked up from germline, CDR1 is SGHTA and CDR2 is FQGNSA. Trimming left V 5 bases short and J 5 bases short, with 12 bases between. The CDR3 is CASSRTGRETQYF. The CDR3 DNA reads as TGTGCCAGCAGCCGGACGGGAAGGGAGACCCAGTACTTC. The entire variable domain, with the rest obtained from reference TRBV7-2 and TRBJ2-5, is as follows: GAGVSQSPSNKVTEKGKDVELRCDPISGHTALYWYRQSLGQGLEFLIYFQGNSAPDKSGLPSDRFSAERTGGSVSTLTIQRTQQEDSAVYLCASSRTGRETQYFGPGTRLLVL.

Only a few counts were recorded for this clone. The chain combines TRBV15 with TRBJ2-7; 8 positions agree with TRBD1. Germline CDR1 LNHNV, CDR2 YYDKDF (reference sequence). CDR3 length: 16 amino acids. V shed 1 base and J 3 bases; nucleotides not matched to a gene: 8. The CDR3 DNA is TGTGCCACCAGCAGAGGGACAGGGACATCGGTCTACGAGCAGTACTTC. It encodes CATSRGTGTSVYEQYF.

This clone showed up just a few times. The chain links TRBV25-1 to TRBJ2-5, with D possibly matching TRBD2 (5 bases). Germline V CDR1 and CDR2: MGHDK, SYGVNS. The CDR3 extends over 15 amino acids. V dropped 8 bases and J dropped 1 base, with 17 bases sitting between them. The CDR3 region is CASPLAGLPQETQYF. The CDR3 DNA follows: TGTGCCAGCCCCCTTGCGGGCCTACCCCAAGAGACCCAGTACTTC.

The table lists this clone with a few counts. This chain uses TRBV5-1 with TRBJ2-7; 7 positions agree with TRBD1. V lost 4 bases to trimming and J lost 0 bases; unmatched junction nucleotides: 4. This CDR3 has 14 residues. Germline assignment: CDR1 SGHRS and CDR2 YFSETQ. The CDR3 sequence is CASSKGASSYEQYF. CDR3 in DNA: TGCGCCAGCAGCAAGGGGGCCAGCTCCTACGAGCAGTACTTC.

CDR3 bases: TGTGCCAGCAGCTTAGGGTCGTCGGGGTCAAATTTAAGGGCCTACGAGCAGTACTTC. It encodes CASSLGSSGSNLRAYEQYF. The genes are TRBV7-8 and TRBJ2-7; D possibly corresponds to TRBD2 (5 bases). V was cut by 1 base and J by 2 bases, with 24 bases left in between. This CDR3 region has 19 residues. Germline CDR1 and CDR2: SGHVS and FQNEAQ.

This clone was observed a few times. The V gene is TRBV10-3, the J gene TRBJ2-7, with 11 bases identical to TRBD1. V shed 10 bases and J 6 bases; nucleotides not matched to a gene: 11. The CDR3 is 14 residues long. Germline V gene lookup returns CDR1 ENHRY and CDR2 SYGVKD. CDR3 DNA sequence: TGTGCCACCGGGGGGGGGACAGGGGGTTCCGAGCAGTACTTC. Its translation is CATGGGTGGSEQYF.

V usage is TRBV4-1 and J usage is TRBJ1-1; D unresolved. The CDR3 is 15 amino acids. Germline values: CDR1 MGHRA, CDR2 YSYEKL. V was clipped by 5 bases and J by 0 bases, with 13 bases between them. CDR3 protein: CASSSPGKMNTEAFF. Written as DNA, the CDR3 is TGCGCCAGCAGCAGTCCCGGGAAGATGAACACTGAAGCTTTCTTT.

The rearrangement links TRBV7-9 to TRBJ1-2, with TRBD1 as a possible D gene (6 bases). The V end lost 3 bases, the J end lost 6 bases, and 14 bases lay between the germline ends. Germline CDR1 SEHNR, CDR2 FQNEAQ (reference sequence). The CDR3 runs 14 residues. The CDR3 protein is CASSFQQGRDGYTF. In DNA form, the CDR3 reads TGTGCCAGCAGCTTCCAACAGGGCCGGGATGGCTACACCTTC.

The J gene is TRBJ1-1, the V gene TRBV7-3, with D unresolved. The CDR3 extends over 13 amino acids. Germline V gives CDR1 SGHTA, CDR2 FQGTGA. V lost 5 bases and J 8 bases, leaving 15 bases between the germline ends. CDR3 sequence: CASSENTHGEAFF. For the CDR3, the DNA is TGTGCCAGCAGCGAAAACACCCACGGGGAAGCTTTCTTT.